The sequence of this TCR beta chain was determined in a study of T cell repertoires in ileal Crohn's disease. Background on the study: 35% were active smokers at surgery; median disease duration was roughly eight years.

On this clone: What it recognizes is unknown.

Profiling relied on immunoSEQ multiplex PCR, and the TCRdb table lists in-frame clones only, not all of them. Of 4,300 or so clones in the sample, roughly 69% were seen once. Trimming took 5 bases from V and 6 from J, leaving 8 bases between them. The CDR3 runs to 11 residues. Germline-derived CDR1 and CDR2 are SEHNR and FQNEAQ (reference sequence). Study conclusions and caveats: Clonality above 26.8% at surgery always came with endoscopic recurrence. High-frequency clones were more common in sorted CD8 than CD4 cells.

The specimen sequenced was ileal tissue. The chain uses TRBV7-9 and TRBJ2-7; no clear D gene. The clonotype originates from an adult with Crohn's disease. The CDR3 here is CASSQAGEQYF. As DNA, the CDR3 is TGTGCCAGCAGCCAAGCAGGCGAGCAGTACTTC.